The 11 T cell receptor beta chains listed next were all sequenced from one sample in a study of cytomegalovirus exposure and HLA in healthy donors. The data were produced by immunoSEQ multiplex PCR, yet TCRdb's version contains in-frame clones alone and is incomplete. Altogether more than 150,000 clones are present, 88% being singletons, with the ten largest covering 2.5% to 3%. Sequences were obtained from PBMCs. All receptors derive from a man between 18 and 29 years old in good health and CMV-seronegative.

The chain employs TRBV28 and TRBJ2-1; 9 positions match TRBD2. With V trimmed by 3 bases and J by 5 bases, 11 bases remained unmatched. The CDR3 totals 17 residues. From germline, CDR1 is MDHEN and CDR2 SYDVKM. The CDR3 DNA follows: TGTGCCAGCAGTTTTGACTCCGGGACTAGCTTTGACAATGAGCAGTTCTTC. It specifies CASSFDSGTSFDNEQFF.

V is TRBV2 and J is TRBJ2-6; D is unclear. The germline V gene has CDR1 SNHLY and CDR2 FYNNEI. The CDR3 spans 15 residues. V lost 3 bases to trimming and J lost 3 bases, with 9 bases between them. CDR3 protein: CASSDPRGGANVLTF. Here the CDR3 DNA reads TGTGCCAGCAGTGATCCCCGCGGTGGGGCCAACGTCCTGACTTTC.

V usage is TRBV5-1 and J usage is TRBJ2-7; D gene unclear. From germline, CDR1 is SGHRS and CDR2 YFSETQ. V lost 1 base, J lost 0 bases, and 11 bases lay in between. This CDR3 has 15 amino acids. This CDR3 reads CASSLFRDISYEQYF. The CDR3 coding sequence is TGCGCCAGCAGCTTGTTCCGCGACATCTCCTACGAGCAGTACTTC.

The chain has TRBV10-3 and TRBJ1-5, with 9 bases fitting TRBD1. The CDR3 covers 14 residues. Trimming at V came to 8 bases and at J to 3 bases, leaving 5 bases not matched to a gene. Germline loops: CDR1 ENHRY, CDR2 SYGVKD. The CDR3 sequence: CAIQGTGTNQPQHF. DNA of the CDR3: TGTGCCATCCAGGGGACAGGGACCAATCAGCCCCAGCATTTT.

This clone has more than one count but fewer than ten. The V gene is TRBV9, the J gene TRBJ1-2; 7 nucleotides line up with TRBD1. V gave up 4 bases and J gave up 3 bases; unmatched junction bases: 3. This CDR3 comprises 13 residues. Germline V lookup: CDR1 SGDLS, CDR2 YYNGEE. The CDR3 region has the DNA TGTGCCAGCAGCTACGGACAGGACTATGGCTACACCTTC. Translation: CASSYGQDYGYTF.

CDR3 DNA: TGTGCCTGGAGTCAGGGGGCGGGCGCTGAAGCTTTCTTT. This sequence encodes CAWSQGAGAEAFF. The chain links TRBV30 to TRBJ1-1; 8 nucleotides match TRBD1. CDR1 is GTSNPN, CDR2 SVGIG, per germline (reference sequence). This CDR3 contains 13 residues. V lost 2 bases to trimming and J lost 6 bases; unmatched junction nucleotides: 5.

Note on this clone: Mismatch with germline at one junction end may stem from a read error. The chain combines TRBV6-6 with TRBJ2-5, with TRBD2 matching 11 bases. The CDR3 is 15 amino acids. Germline values: CDR1 MNHNY, CDR2 SVGAGI (reference sequence). Written as DNA, the CDR3 is TGTGCCGGCAGCCACAGACTAGCGGGATCAGAGACCCAGTACTTC. Its protein is CAGSHRLAGSETQYF.

V usage is TRBV11-3 and J usage is TRBJ2-7, with a weak D call TRBD2 (7 bases). V lost 4 bases, J lost 0 bases, and 13 bases lay in between. This CDR3 comprises 15 residues. The germline V gene has CDR1 SGHNT and CDR2 YENEEA. The CDR3 DNA reads TGTGCCAGCAGCTCGTTTGGGGGGGCCTCCTACGAGCAGTACTTC. It is translated as CASSSFGGASYEQYF.

This chain uses TRBV5-1 with TRBJ2-2; D is perhaps TRBD1 (5 bases). The V gene lost 3 bases and the J gene lost 3 bases, with 15 bases spanning the gap. Germline CDR1 SGHRS, CDR2 YFSETQ. This CDR3 spans 16 amino acids. This CDR3 is CASSSRDSFDTGELFF. CDR3 DNA: TGCGCCAGCAGCTCAAGAGACAGTTTCGACACCGGGGAGCTGTTTTTT.

V usage is TRBV6-1 and J usage is TRBJ2-4; D not resolved. The CDR3 is made up of 11 amino acids. V was cut by 9 bases and J by 4 bases, with 7 bases left in between. Germline V gene lookup returns CDR1 MNHNS and CDR2 SASEGT. CDR3 protein: CASYLKNIQYF. The DNA for the CDR3 is TGTGCCAGTTACCTAAAAAACATTCAGTACTTC.

The chain employs TRBV9 and TRBJ2-1; maybe TRBD2 (6 bases). Trimming removed 5 bases at V and 8 bases at J, with 20 bases between. Germline CDR1 reads SGDLS; CDR2 reads YYNGEE. CDR3 length: 15 amino acids. CDR3 nucleotide sequence: TGTGCCAGCAGTGCGCCAAGGAGGGGATCATATGAGCAGTTCTTC. It is translated as CASSAPRRGSYEQFF.